Listed below are T cell receptor beta chains from one sample, sequenced in a study of cytotoxic CD8 clonotypes in ibrutinib-treated CLL. Using immunoSEQ multiplex PCR, the repertoire was profiled, and TCRdb retains in-frame clones only, with some absent. Here the sample spans around 42,000 clones, just over 65% being singletons. The source material was PBMCs, sampled after 24 months of ibrutinib treatment. Every receptor here comes from a human donor with chronic lymphocytic leukemia. CDR3s include the opening cysteine and the closing phenylalanine or tryptophan. Fields, in order: J gene, V gene, D gene, clone size, CDR3 DNA, CDR3 protein. D genes are given only for firm matches. Not all rows give a size; the values are once, few, many and, for expanded clones, a class.

J: TRBJ2-3
V: TRBV5-1
D: NA
size: NA
DNA: TGCGCCAGCAGTAAGGACAGACCAGATACGCAGTATTTT
CDR3: CASSKDRPDTQYF

J: TRBJ1-3
V: TRBV7-3
D: NA
size: NA
DNA: TGTGCCAGAGGGGGAAGAAACACCATATATTTT
CDR3: CARGGRNTIYF

J: TRBJ2-3
V: TRBV5-1
D: NA
size: NA
DNA: TGCGCCAGCAGCCGCATTCCCGGGACTCACACAGATACGCAGTATTTT
CDR3: CASSRIPGTHTDTQYF

J: TRBJ1-3
V: TRBV7-8
D: NA
size: few
DNA: TGTGCCAGCAGCCCGGGACGGTTTGGAAACACCATATATTTT
CDR3: CASSPGRFGNTIYF

J: TRBJ1-2
V: TRBV5-1
D: NA
size: NA
DNA: TGCGCCAGCAGCTACGACGATGGCTATGGCTACACCTTC
CDR3: CASSYDDGYGYTF

J: TRBJ2-6
V: TRBV5-1
D: NA
size: NA
DNA: TGCGCCAGCAGCTTAGAAGGGTCGTTATCTGGGGCCAACGTCCTGACTTTC
CDR3: CASSLEGSLSGANVLTF

J: TRBJ2-7
V: TRBV4-2
D: TRBD2
size: NA
DNA: TGTGCCAGCAGCCAAGATTGGGGGGGACTAGCGGGAGTGGGCTACGAGCAGTACTTC
CDR3: CASSQDWGGLAGVGYEQYF

J: TRBJ2-1
V: TRBV27
D: TRBD2
size: few
DNA: TGTGCCAGCAGTTTTGGCGGGAGCTCCTACAATGAGCAGTTCTTC
CDR3: CASSFGGSSYNEQFF

J: TRBJ1-2
V: TRBV18
D: NA
size: NA
DNA: TGTGCCAGCTCACCGGCCGGGGCCCTCACCTTC
CDR3: CASSPAGALTF

J: TRBJ2-2
V: TRBV7-2
D: NA
size: NA
DNA: TGTGCCAGCAGCCTGAGGGTGAACACCGGGGAGCTGTTTTTT
CDR3: CASSLRVNTGELFF

J: TRBJ2-5
V: TRBV4-1
D: TRBD2
size: NA
DNA: TGCGCCAGCAGCCAAGTAGGGAGGGTAGGACAAGAGACCCAGTACTTC
CDR3: CASSQVGRVGQETQYF

J: TRBJ2-1
V: TRBV6-5
D: TRBD2
size: NA
DNA: TGTGCCAGCAGTTACCTTGGGGGGGTCTCCAATGAGCAGTTCTTC
CDR3: CASSYLGGVSNEQFF

J: TRBJ2-1
V: TRBV5-4
D: TRBD1
size: NA
DNA: TGTGCCAGCAGCACCACCGCAGGACAGGGGAACAATGAGCAGTTCTTC
CDR3: CASSTTAGQGNNEQFF

J: TRBJ1-5
V: TRBV14
D: TRBD1
size: few
DNA: TGTGCCAGCAGCCAGGCGGGACAGCTTCAGCCCCAGCATTTT
CDR3: CASSQAGQLQPQHF

J: TRBJ1-2
V: TRBV18
D: TRBD1
size: few
DNA: TGTGCCAGCTCGCCAGGGACAGGCAACTATGGCTACACCTTC
CDR3: CASSPGTGNYGYTF

J: TRBJ1-2
V: TRBV28
D: NA
size: few
DNA: TGTGCCAGCACCGCCTGGGAGGGCCCCTATGGCTACACCTTC
CDR3: CASTAWEGPYGYTF

J: TRBJ1-6
V: TRBV7-8
D: NA
size: NA
DNA: TGTGCCAGCAGCTTAGCGCGTACAGGGAAGAGTACCTATAATTCACCCCTCCACTTT
CDR3: CASSLARTGKSTYNSPLHF

J: TRBJ1-2
V: TRBV23-1
D: NA
size: NA
DNA: TGCGCCAGCAGTCTCATAAAGGCGGCCACGAGGGGCTACACCTTC
CDR3: CASSLIKAATRGYTF

J: TRBJ2-1
V: TRBV4-2
D: TRBD2
size: NA
DNA: TGTGCCAGCAGCCAAGCTAGCGGGAGTTCCTACAATGAGCAGTTCTTC
CDR3: CASSQASGSSYNEQFF

J: TRBJ2-3
V: TRBV6-6
D: NA
size: NA
DNA: TGTGCCAGCAGTTATGAAGCTGTGACGCAGTATTTT
CDR3: CASSYEAVTQYF

J: TRBJ2-5
V: TRBV6-5
D: TRBD1
size: NA
DNA: TGTGCCAGCAGCCAAGGACAGGGGAGGGAGACCCAGTACTTC
CDR3: CASSQGQGRETQYF

J: TRBJ1-2
V: TRBV30
D: NA
size: NA
DNA: TGTGCCTGGACTGCGGGGCAGCGGTTCCACTATGGCTACACCTTC
CDR3: CAWTAGQRFHYGYTF

J: TRBJ1-2
V: TRBV7-2
D: NA
size: NA
DNA: TGTGCCAGCAGCTTTTCGGTCGGCTACACCTTC
CDR3: CASSFSVGYTF

J: TRBJ2-2
V: TRBV7-7
D: NA
size: NA
DNA: TGTGCTAGCAGCCCGCTAGGGGGGGGCCCTATCAACACCGGGGAGCTGTTTTTT
CDR3: CASSPLGGGPINTGELFF

J: TRBJ2-2
V: TRBV2
D: TRBD2
size: NA
DNA: TGTGCCAGCCGGGGACTAGCGAACACCGGGGAGCTGTTTTTT
CDR3: CASRGLANTGELFF

J: TRBJ1-1
V: TRBV14
D: NA
size: NA
DNA: TGTGCCAGCAGCCCCCCCCTCCAGATGGGGAACACTGAAGCTTTCTTT
CDR3: CASSPPLQMGNTEAFF

J: TRBJ2-7
V: TRBV5-1
D: TRBD2
size: NA
DNA: TGCGCCAGCAGCATGGGACTAGCGTACGAGCAGTACTTC
CDR3: CASSMGLAYEQYF

J: TRBJ1-2
V: TRBV21-1
D: NA
size: few
DNA: TGTGCCAGCAGCGAGGAGGGAAACTATGGCTACACCTTC
CDR3: CASSEEGNYGYTF

J: TRBJ2-3
V: TRBV10-1
D: NA
size: NA
DNA: TGCGCCAGCAGTGTGGGCACAGATACGCAGTATTTT
CDR3: CASSVGTDTQYF

J: TRBJ1-5
V: TRBV6-1
D: NA
size: NA
DNA: TGTGCCAGCAGCCTACAGGGAAGCAATCAGCCCCAGCATTTT
CDR3: CASSLQGSNQPQHF

J: TRBJ1-1
V: TRBV2
D: TRBD1
size: few
DNA: TGTGCCAGCAGTAAACAGGGGGCGAGGGCTACTGAAGCTTTCTTT
CDR3: CASSKQGARATEAFF

J: TRBJ1-5
V: TRBV30
D: NA
size: NA
DNA: TGTGCCTGGAGGATGGAGCAGCCCCAGCATTTT
CDR3: CAWRMEQPQHF

J: TRBJ2-1
V: TRBV15
D: TRBD2
size: few
DNA: TGTGCCACCAGCAGAATGACTAGCGGGCTGAGAGAGCAGTTCTTC
CDR3: CATSRMTSGLREQFF

J: TRBJ1-2
V: TRBV27
D: TRBD1
size: NA
DNA: TGTGCCAGCAGTTCCGAAAGAAGAACAGGGGACTATGGCTACACCTTC
CDR3: CASSSERRTGDYGYTF

J: TRBJ2-7
V: TRBV18
D: TRBD1
size: NA
DNA: TGTGCCAGCTCACCTACCGGCATATTAGGGACAGGGGGCTTTGCCTACGAGCAGTACTTC
CDR3: CASSPTGILGTGGFAYEQYF

J: TRBJ1-2
V: TRBV7-2
D: NA
size: NA
DNA: TGTGCCAGCAGCTTAGATGGCCGCAGTAGTAACTATGGCTACACCTTC
CDR3: CASSLDGRSSNYGYTF

J: TRBJ1-6
V: TRBV6-1
D: NA
size: NA
DNA: TGTGCCAGCAGTGAAGAGGAGGGGATAAGCTCCTATAATTCACCCCTCCACTTT
CDR3: CASSEEEGISSYNSPLHF

J: TRBJ1-1
V: TRBV19
D: NA
size: few
DNA: TGTGCCAGTAGCACCCGGGACACTGAAGCTTTCTTT
CDR3: CASSTRDTEAFF

J: TRBJ2-1
V: TRBV19
D: TRBD2
size: NA
DNA: TGTGCCAGTACCCGAAGGCTAGCGGGACCCGGCCCCTACAATGAGCAGTTCTTC
CDR3: CASTRRLAGPGPYNEQFF

J: TRBJ2-3
V: TRBV5-1
D: TRBD2
size: once
DNA: TGCGCCAGCAGCTTCGGGACTAGCGGGGGAAAACTACCTTACACAGATACGCAGTATTTT
CDR3: CASSFGTSGGKLPYTDTQYF

J: TRBJ1-3
V: TRBV27
D: TRBD1
size: NA
DNA: TGTGCCAGCAGTCGTAGGACAGGCTTCTCTGGAAACACCATATATTTT
CDR3: CASSRRTGFSGNTIYF

J: TRBJ2-7
V: TRBV9
D: TRBD2
size: NA
DNA: TGTGCCAGCAGCTCCAGGAGACTAGCGGGAGCAAACGAGCAGTACTTC
CDR3: CASSSRRLAGANEQYF

J: TRBJ2-7
V: TRBV2
D: TRBD1
size: NA
DNA: TGTGCCAGCAGCCCCCCGGGACAGGGGTACGAGCAGTACTTC
CDR3: CASSPPGQGYEQYF

J: TRBJ2-7
V: TRBV7-6
D: TRBD2
size: once
DNA: TGTGCCAGCAGCTTGGGGACTAACTCCTACGAGCAGTACTTC
CDR3: CASSLGTNSYEQYF

J: TRBJ1-2
V: TRBV28
D: TRBD1
size: NA
DNA: TGTGCCAGCAGTTCGTCCCCGGGGACAGACTATGGCTACACCTTC
CDR3: CASSSSPGTDYGYTF

J: TRBJ1-2
V: TRBV19
D: NA
size: few
DNA: TGTGCCAGTAGTATGTTAGGGAACTATGGCTACACCTTC
CDR3: CASSMLGNYGYTF

J: TRBJ2-3
V: TRBV9
D: NA
size: NA
DNA: TGTGCCAGCAGCGTCGTTGCGGGACGCACAGATACGCAGTATTTT
CDR3: CASSVVAGRTDTQYF

J: TRBJ1-1
V: TRBV7-9
D: TRBD1
size: NA
DNA: TGTGCCAGCAGCTCAACCGGGACAGGGGGTTTCGGGAGTGAAGCTTTCTTT
CDR3: CASSSTGTGGFGSEAFF

J: TRBJ1-1
V: TRBV4-2
D: NA
size: NA
DNA: TGTGCCAGCAGCCATGGAGAGAACACTGAAGCTTTCTTT
CDR3: CASSHGENTEAFF

J: TRBJ2-7
V: TRBV2
D: TRBD1
size: NA
DNA: TGTGCCAGCAGTTCACAGGGGGCCTACGAGCAGTACTTC
CDR3: CASSSQGAYEQYF

J: TRBJ1-6
V: TRBV6-1
D: TRBD1
size: many
DNA: TGTGCCAGCAGTGGGGGACAGGGAGACCATTATAATTCACCCCTCCACTTT
CDR3: CASSGGQGDHYNSPLHF

J: TRBJ2-7
V: TRBV5-1
D: TRBD2
size: few
DNA: TGCGCCAGCAGTGACGAGGGACTAGCGGGAGGTTACGAGCAGTACTTC
CDR3: CASSDEGLAGGYEQYF

J: TRBJ2-3
V: TRBV4-1
D: NA
size: NA
DNA: TGCGCCAGCAGCCAAGAAGGAGGGAATACGCAGTATTTT
CDR3: CASSQEGGNTQYF

J: TRBJ2-7
V: TRBV19
D: NA
size: NA
DNA: TGTGCCAGTACGAGGGCCCGAGGTTCCTACGAGCAGTACTTC
CDR3: CASTRARGSYEQYF

J: TRBJ1-1
V: TRBV6-5
D: NA
size: NA
DNA: TGTGCCAGCAGAAGTCCGGAGGGAGCTTTCTTT
CDR3: CASRSPEGAFF

J: TRBJ2-6
V: TRBV7-2
D: NA
size: NA
DNA: TGTGCCAGCAGCCCGTTCAGTTTTGGGTCTGGGGCCAACGTCCTGACTTTC
CDR3: CASSPFSFGSGANVLTF

J: TRBJ2-7
V: TRBV30
D: TRBD1
size: once
DNA: TGTGCCTGGAACAAAAGACAGGGGGGTACCTACGAGCAGTACTTC
CDR3: CAWNKRQGGTYEQYF

J: TRBJ2-7
V: TRBV7-3
D: TRBD2
size: NA
DNA: TGTGCCAGCAGTGTGTCCAGCGGGGGACCCTACGAGCAGTACTTC
CDR3: CASSVSSGGPYEQYF

J: TRBJ2-1
V: TRBV4-1
D: NA
size: NA
DNA: TGCGCCAGCAGCCAGGGAGTAGGGGGAGGCAATGAGCAGTTCTTC
CDR3: CASSQGVGGGNEQFF

J: TRBJ2-3
V: TRBV2
D: NA
size: NA
DNA: TGTGCCAGCAGTTTTCGGCGGCCTTCCCAGGGGGATACGCAGTATTTT
CDR3: CASSFRRPSQGDTQYF